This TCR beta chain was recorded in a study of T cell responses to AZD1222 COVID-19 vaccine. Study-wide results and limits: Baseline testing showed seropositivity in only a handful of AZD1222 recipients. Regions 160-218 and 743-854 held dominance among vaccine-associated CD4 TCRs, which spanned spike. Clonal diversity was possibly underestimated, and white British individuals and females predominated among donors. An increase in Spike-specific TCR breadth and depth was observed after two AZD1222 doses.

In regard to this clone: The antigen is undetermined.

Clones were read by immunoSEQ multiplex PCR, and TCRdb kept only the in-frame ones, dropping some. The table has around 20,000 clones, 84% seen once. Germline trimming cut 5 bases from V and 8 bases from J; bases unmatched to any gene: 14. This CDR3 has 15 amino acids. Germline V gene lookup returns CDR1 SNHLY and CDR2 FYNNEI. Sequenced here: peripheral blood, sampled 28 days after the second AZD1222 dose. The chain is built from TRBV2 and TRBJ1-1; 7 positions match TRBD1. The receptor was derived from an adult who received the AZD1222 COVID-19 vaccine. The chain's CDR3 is CASSLDRHSFSEAFF. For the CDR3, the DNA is TGTGCCAGCAGTCTGGACAGGCACTCTTTTTCGGAAGCTTTCTTT. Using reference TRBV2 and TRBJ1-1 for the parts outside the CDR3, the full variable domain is EPEVTQTPSHQVTQMGQEVILRCVPISNHLYFYWYRQILGQKVEFLVSFYNNEISEKSEIFDDQFSVERPDGSNFTLKIRSTKLEDSAMYFCASSLDRHSFSEAFFGQGTRLTVV.